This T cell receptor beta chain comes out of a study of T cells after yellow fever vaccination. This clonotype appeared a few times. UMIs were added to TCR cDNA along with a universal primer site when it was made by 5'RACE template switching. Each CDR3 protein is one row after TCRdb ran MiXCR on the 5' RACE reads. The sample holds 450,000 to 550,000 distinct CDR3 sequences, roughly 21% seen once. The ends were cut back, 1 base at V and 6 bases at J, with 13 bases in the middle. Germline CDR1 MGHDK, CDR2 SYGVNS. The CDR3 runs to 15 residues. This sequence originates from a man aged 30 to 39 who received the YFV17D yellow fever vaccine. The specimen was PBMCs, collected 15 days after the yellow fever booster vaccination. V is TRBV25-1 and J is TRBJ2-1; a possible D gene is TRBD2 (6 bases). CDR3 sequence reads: CASSEFGRKGNEQFF. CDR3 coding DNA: TGTGCCAGCAGTGAATTCGGGAGAAAGGGCAATGAGCAGTTCTTC. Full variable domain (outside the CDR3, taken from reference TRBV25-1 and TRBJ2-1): EADIYQTPRYLVIGTGKKITLECSQTMGHDKMYWYQQDPGMELHLIHYSYGVNSTEKGDLSSESTVSRIRTEHFPLTLESARPSHTSQYLCASSEFGRKGNEQFFGPGTRLTVL.